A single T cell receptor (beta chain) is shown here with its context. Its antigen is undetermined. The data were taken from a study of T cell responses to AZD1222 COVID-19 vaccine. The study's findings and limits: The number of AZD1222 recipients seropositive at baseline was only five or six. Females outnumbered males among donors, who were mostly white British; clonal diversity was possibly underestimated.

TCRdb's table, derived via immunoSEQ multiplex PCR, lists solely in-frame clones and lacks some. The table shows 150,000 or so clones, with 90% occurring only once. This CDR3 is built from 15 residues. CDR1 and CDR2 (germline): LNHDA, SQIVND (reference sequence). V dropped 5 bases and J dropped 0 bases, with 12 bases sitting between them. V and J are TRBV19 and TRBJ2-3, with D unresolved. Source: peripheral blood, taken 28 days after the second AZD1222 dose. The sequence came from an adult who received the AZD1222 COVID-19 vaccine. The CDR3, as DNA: TGTGCCAGTAGTCTCCGGGCCTCGAGCACAGATACGCAGTATTTT. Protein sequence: CASSLRASSTDTQYF.